The present T cell receptor beta chain was sequenced within a study of PD-1 and CTLA-4 blockade in melanoma. The CDR3 is made up of 17 amino acids. V gave up 0 bases and J gave up 7 bases, with 21 bases separating them. CDR1 and CDR2 from the germline V gene are LNHNV and YYDKDF (reference sequence). Some clones are missing from TCRdb's copy, which holds only in-frame ones; the method was immunoSEQ multiplex PCR. The profile shows some 33,000 clones, 88% of them singletons. This clone was counted a single time. This chain connects TRBV15 to TRBJ1-1; unclear D gene. The sequencing used CD8+ T cells from peripheral blood, collected from a patient given anti-PD-1 treatment. The sequence was collected from a human donor with melanoma. The CDR3 region has the DNA TGTGCCACCAGCAGAGATGCCTTATGGAGCGGGTCTAGTGAAGCTTTCTTT. Protein sequence: CATSRDALWSGSSEAFF. The full variable domain, completed using reference TRBV15 and TRBJ1-1, is DAMVIQNPRYQVTQFGKPVTLSCSQTLNHNVMYWYQQKSSQAPKLLFHYYDKDFNNEADTPDNFQSRRPNTSFCFLDIRSPGLGDTAMYLCATSRDALWSGSSEAFFGQGTRLTVV.